A single sample is the source of the 11 T cell receptor beta chains below, sequenced in a study of blood T cell repertoires in COVID-19. Sequencing used immunoSEQ multiplex PCR; TCRdb keeps in-frame clones, though not all of them. This sample has some 130,000 clones, with 60% to 80% found just once. The sample was peripheral blood. All receptors come from a woman in her 70s with acute or convalescent COVID-19.

V usage is TRBV7-8 and J usage is TRBJ2-3; D uncertain. The V gene's germline CDR1 is SGHVS and CDR2 FQNEAQ. The CDR3 sequence is 16 residues long. Trimming pared 5 bases from V and 0 bases from J, leaving 15 bases between. As DNA, the CDR3 is TGTGCCAGCAGCCCCCCCCCCATAGTAAGCACAGATACGCAGTATTTT. Amino acid sequence: CASSPPPIVSTDTQYF.

V gene TRBV6-1 combines with J gene TRBJ1-2; D remains unclear. The V end was cut by 3 bases, the J end by 8 bases, with 13 bases between. The V gene's germline CDR1 is MNHNS and CDR2 SASEGT. CDR3 length: 13 residues. CDR3 in amino acids: CASSDSAGGGYTF. The CDR3 DNA reads as TGTGCCAGCAGTGATTCGGCAGGCGGGGGCTACACCTTC.

The chain has TRBV18 and TRBJ2-4, with D tentatively TRBD2 (5 bases). The germline CDR1 and CDR2 sequences are KGHSH and LQKENI. The CDR3 contains 16 residues. The V and J ends lost 4 bases and 0 bases respectively, with 13 bases between them. In DNA form, the CDR3 reads TGTGCCAGCTCACTCCGGGATAAACTAGCCAAAAACATTCAGTACTTC. The encoded protein is CASSLRDKLAKNIQYF.

The chain carries TRBV6-5 and TRBJ1-6; no clear D gene. V lost 5 bases and J lost 3, with 11 bases in between. CDR1 and CDR2 (germline): MNHEY, SVGAGI. The CDR3 has 15 residues. The CDR3 spells CASSPQRGYNSPLHF. Here the CDR3 DNA reads TGTGCCAGCAGTCCCCAACGGGGCTATAATTCACCCCTCCACTTT.

This chain uses TRBV5-4 with TRBJ1-1, with 8 bases fitting TRBD1. The V gene's germline CDR1 is SGHNT and CDR2 YYREEE (reference sequence). The CDR3 has 16 residues. Unmatched junction bases numbered 8, after V lost 4 bases and J lost 0 bases. The CDR3 loop reads CASSPPPGQVNTEAFF. The CDR3 DNA is TGTGCCAGCAGCCCACCTCCGGGACAGGTGAACACTGAAGCTTTCTTT.

The V gene is TRBV19, the J gene TRBJ2-5; D ambiguous. Germline loops: CDR1 LNHDA, CDR2 SQIVND (reference sequence). The CDR3 covers 14 residues. The V and J ends lost 0 bases and 2 bases respectively, with 7 bases between them. CDR3 sequence reads: CASSIDVQQETQYF. CDR3 nucleotides: TGTGCCAGTAGTATAGATGTGCAGCAAGAGACCCAGTACTTC.

The gene calls are TRBV18 and TRBJ2-5; D uncertain. V lost 0 bases and J 1 base, leaving 9 bases between the germline ends. The germline CDR1 and CDR2 sequences are KGHSH and LQKENI. The CDR3 is 15 amino acids. CDR3 region: CASSPPSGLQETQYF. The CDR3 nucleotides read TGTGCCAGCTCACCACCGAGTGGGCTCCAAGAGACCCAGTACTTC. Together with reference TRBV18 and TRBJ2-5, the CDR3 gives the full variable domain: NAGVMQNPRHLVRRRGQEARLRCSPMKGHSHVYWYRQLPEEGLKFMVYLQKENIIDESGMPKERFSAEFPKEGPSILRIQQVVRGDSAAYFCASSPPSGLQETQYFGPGTRLLVL.

This chain links TRBV28 with TRBJ1-2; tentatively, D is TRBD1 (6 bases). Trimming pared 6 bases from V and 1 base from J, leaving 15 bases between. This CDR3 spans 15 amino acids. Per the germline V gene, CDR1 is MDHEN and CDR2 is SYDVKM. This chain's CDR3 is CASRRGGLDNYGYTF. CDR3 bases: TGTGCCAGCAGGCGGGGGGGGCTGGATAACTATGGCTACACCTTC.

This clone was seen repeatedly, ten times or more. V is TRBV29-1 and J is TRBJ1-2; a possible D gene is TRBD1 (6 bases). This CDR3 has 11 residues. Trimming shortened V by 6 bases and J by 6 bases, and 11 bases separated the two germline ends. CDR1 is SQVTM, CDR2 ANQGSEA, per germline. The CDR3 sequence: CSVPNRDGYTF. CDR3 DNA sequence: TGCAGCGTGCCCAACAGGGATGGCTACACCTTC.

The chain carries TRBV6-7 and TRBJ2-5, with D possibly TRBD1 on 8 matching bases. TRBV6-7 is assigned to the ORF class and has an uncertain function. The CDR3 contains 17 residues. The V and J ends lost 6 bases and 5 bases respectively, with 25 bases between them. CDR3 coding DNA: TGTGCCAGCAGCCCGGACAGGGCTGGGCTGGGGGGGGAGACCCAGTACTTC. It translates to CASSPDRAGLGGETQYF.

This clone appeared a few times. This chain connects TRBV29-1 to TRBJ2-3; perhaps TRBD2 as D (6 bases). The germline gives CDR1 SQVTM, CDR2 ANQGSEA. V shed 6 bases and J shed 10 bases, with 17 bases lying between them. There are 12 residues in the CDR3. The DNA of the CDR3 is TGCAGCGTGGGGGAGGCCCTGGGGCCGCAGTATTTT. As protein: CSVGEALGPQYF.